This T cell receptor (beta chain) was found in a study of T cell responses to AZD1222 COVID-19 vaccine. Germline V gives CDR1 SGHAT, CDR2 FQDESV (reference sequence). The CDR3 extends over 12 amino acids. The ends were cut back, 5 bases at V and 5 bases at J, with 9 bases in the middle. This table comes from immunoSEQ multiplex PCR, and its TCRdb copy is limited to in-frame clones, with some not included. The sample contains 100,000 or so clones, 75% to 95% of which appear only once. The source is an adult who received the AZD1222 COVID-19 vaccine. The V and J genes are TRBV11-1 and TRBJ2-5; D gene unclear. This sample comprised peripheral blood, obtained 28 days after the second AZD1222 dose. CDR3 protein: CASSPKSETQYF. In nucleotides, the CDR3 is TGTGCCAGCAGCCCAAAGAGTGAGACCCAGTACTTC.